This entry is about one TCR beta chain. The antigen is not known. Germline CDR1 reads LGHNA; CDR2 reads YSLEER. V lost 0 bases to trimming and J lost 1 base; unmatched junction nucleotides: 1. CDR3 length: 17 amino acids. Only in-frame clones appear in the TCRdb table, and some are missing; sequencing was by immunoSEQ multiplex PCR. The data hold over 65,000 clones, with about 91% observed a single time. This sample stems from a study of T cell responses to AZD1222 COVID-19 vaccine. Study findings and constraints: A mostly white British donor set with more females was recruited, and clonal diversity was possibly underestimated. The reported proportion of spike-specific TCRs targeting unmutated variant regions was nearly half. Vaccine-associated CD4 TCRs spanned spike, dominant at 160-218 and 743-854.

The receptor's source is an adult in good health. V and J are TRBV4-3 and TRBJ2-6, with TRBD2 identical over 9 bases. This sample comprised peripheral blood, obtained on day 0 of MenACWY control vaccination. CDR3 DNA: TGCGCCAGCAGCCAAGAAGCGGGGGGTTCTGGGGCCAACGTCCTGACTTTC. Translated, it gives CASSQEAGGSGANVLTF.